This TCR beta chain came from a study of T cell clonality in common variable immunodeficiency. There are 15 residues in the CDR3. Between the trimmed V and J ends, which lost 0 bases and 5 bases, there was a span of 17 bases. Germline CDR1 DFQATT, CDR2 SNEGSKA (reference sequence). Findings of the study overall: Shared TCRbeta clones were fewer between CVID subjects than controls. In common variable immunodeficiency, TCR beta chains reportedly carried fewer deletions and N-nucleotide insertions. Links between repertoire features and CVID complications were heterogeneity-limited.

This clone was counted at least ten times. Its target is unknown. The read ends 3 residues early relative to the CDR3; the germline J gene fills the gap. Sequencing was performed with immunoSEQ multiplex PCR; in TCRdb, only in-frame clones are kept and a portion is missing. Reported are some 60,000 clones, none seen only once; the ten largest carry over 1.5%. The chain recombines TRBV20-1 with TRBJ2-7, with D perhaps TRBD2 (6 bases). The sample was peripheral blood mononuclear cells. The receptor was derived from a person between 18 and 70 years old in good health. The CDR3 protein is CSARDRRGVIHEQYF. CDR3 DNA (partial): TGCAGTGCTAGAGATAGGAGGGGAGTAATCCACGAG.